The sequence of this T cell receptor (beta chain) was determined in a study of cytomegalovirus exposure and HLA in healthy donors. Libraries were prepared by immunoSEQ multiplex PCR; TCRdb keeps only in-frame clonotypes and omits some of them. The sample contains 90,000 to 130,000 clones, about 94% of which appear only once. This TCR was recovered from a woman aged 18 to 35 in good health and CMV-seronegative. Sequences were obtained from PBMCs.

As DNA, the CDR3 is TGCGCCAGCACCATAACGACAGGAAACTATGGCTACACCTTC. Amino acids: CASTITTGNYGYTF. V usage is TRBV5-1 and J usage is TRBJ1-2; tentatively, D is TRBD1 (6 bases). The CDR3 runs 14 residues. CDR1 is SGHRS, CDR2 YFSETQ, per germline. V shed 6 bases and J shed 2 bases, with 14 bases lying between them.